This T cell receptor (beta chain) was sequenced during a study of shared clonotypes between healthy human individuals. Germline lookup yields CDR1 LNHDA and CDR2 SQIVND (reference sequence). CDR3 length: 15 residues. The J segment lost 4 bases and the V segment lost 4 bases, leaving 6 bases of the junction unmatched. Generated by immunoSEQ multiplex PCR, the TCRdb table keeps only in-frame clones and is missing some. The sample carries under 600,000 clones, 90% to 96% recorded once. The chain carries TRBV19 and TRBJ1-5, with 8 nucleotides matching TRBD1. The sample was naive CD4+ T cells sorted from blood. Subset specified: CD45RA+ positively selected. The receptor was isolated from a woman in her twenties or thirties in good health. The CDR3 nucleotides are TGTGCCAGTAGTAAGCGGGACAGGTGGAATCAGCCCCAGCATTTT. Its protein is CASSKRDRWNQPQHF.